A selection of T cell receptor beta chains follows, all from one sample in a study of beta chain features in type 1 diabetes. The assay was immunoSEQ multiplex PCR, and TCRdb's table has in-frame clones only and misses some. Seen here are roughly 150,000 clones, approximately 7.8% observed once, and the top ten hold approximately 0.93%. The sequenced sample was central memory CD4+ T cells from blood. The receptors were gathered from a middle-aged woman with type 1 diabetes. Both conserved end residues are part of each CDR3. The D gene is left open where the match is weak. Some rows mark clone size as missing; the rest say once, few, many or name a class of expanded clone.

15,NA,NA,TRBJ1-5,TRBV2,TGTGCCAGCAGTGAATACGGACAGATCGATCAGCCCCAGCATTTT,CASSEYGQIDQPQHF
14,NA,few,TRBJ2-1,TRBV19,TGTGCCAGTAGTACCCGGGAGCTGGGAGGTGAGCAGTTCTTC,CASSTRELGGEQFF
13,NA,few,TRBJ2-1,TRBV7-3,TGTGCCAGCAGCTTAAATCGGGGCAATGAGCAGTTCTTC,CASSLNRGNEQFF
12,NA,NA,TRBJ1-1,TRBV2,TGTGCCAGCAGTGTTGGTAGCACTGAAGCTTTCTTT,CASSVGSTEAFF
14,NA,NA,TRBJ1-1,TRBV28,TGTGCCAGCAGTTTAGGGACCAACAGGGTTGGAGCTTTCTTT,CASSLGTNRVGAFF
14,NA,NA,TRBJ1-1,TRBV19,TGTGCCAGTAGTCCTCAACCGGACAGTACTGAAGCTTTCTTT,CASSPQPDSTEAFF
12,NA,many,TRBJ2-7,TRBV7-9,TGTGCCAGCAGCCTGTCGTCCTACGAGCAGTACTTC,CASSLSSYEQYF
14,NA,few,TRBJ2-7,TRBV18,TGTGCCAGCTCACCACCGTCGCGCTCCTACGAGCAGTACTTC,CASSPPSRSYEQYF
15,TRBD1,many,TRBJ1-3,TRBV4-3,TGCGCCAGCAGCCAAGATAACAGGGGAGGAAACACCATATATTTT,CASSQDNRGGNTIYF
14,TRBD1,few,TRBJ1-5,TRBV6-6,TGTGCCAGCAGTTGGCACAGGGGCGATCAGCCCCAGCATTTT,CASSWHRGDQPQHF
13,TRBD2,few,TRBJ2-3,TRBV5-1,TGCGCCAGCCTCCTAGCGGGAGAAGATACGCAGTATTTT,CASLLAGEDTQYF
12,NA,few,TRBJ1-1,TRBV29-1,TGCAGCGTTGTGGTGACAGACACTGAAGCTTTCTTT,CSVVVTDTEAFF
18,TRBD1,few,TRBJ2-5,TRBV9,TGTGCCAGCAGCGCCGGGGGGACAGGGGGCCTGGGCATAGAGACCCAGTACTTC,CASSAGGTGGLGIETQYF
14,TRBD2,few,TRBJ2-3,TRBV18,TGTGCCAGCTCATCTACTAGCGGCACAGATACGCAGTATTTT,CASSSTSGTDTQYF
15,TRBD2,NA,TRBJ2-1,TRBV4-1,TGCGCCAGCAGCCAGGGTAGCGGGAGAGGGAGTGAGCAGTTCTTC,CASSQGSGRGSEQFF
15,TRBD1,NA,TRBJ2-5,TRBV7-2,TGTGCCAGCAGCGTACAGGGGAGATGGCAAGAGACCCAGTACTTC,CASSVQGRWQETQYF
11,NA,NA,TRBJ2-1,TRBV27,TGTGCCAGCGGCAGGGTAGGTGAGCAGTTCTTC,CASGRVGEQFF
14,TRBD1,NA,TRBJ1-1,TRBV29-1,TGCAGCGCCCACAGGGGGCTCATGAACACTGAAGCTTTCTTT,CSAHRGLMNTEAFF
16,NA,NA,TRBJ1-1,TRBV4-3,TGCGCCAGCAGCCAAGGGCCCCATTCGCGAGGCACTGAAGCTTTCTTT,CASSQGPHSRGTEAFF
13,NA,few,TRBJ2-7,TRBV11-2,TGTGCCAGCAGCCGCGACACAGCCTACGAGCAGTACTTC,CASSRDTAYEQYF
15,TRBD2,few,TRBJ2-3,TRBV11-2,TGTGCCAGCAGCTACCTAGCGGCTAGCACAGATACGCAGTATTTT,CASSYLAASTDTQYF
11,NA,NA,TRBJ1-2,TRBV28,TGTGCCAGCGGTGACAGATATGGCTACACCTTC,CASGDRYGYTF
12,NA,few,TRBJ2-5,TRBV30,TGTGCCTGGAGTACAGGCGTTGAGACCCAGTACTTC,CAWSTGVETQYF
14,TRBD1,few,TRBJ2-3,TRBV6-5,TGTGCCAGCCGCGGGACAGGGGAGGCGGCGACGCAGTATTTT,CASRGTGEAATQYF
13,NA,NA,TRBJ1-4,TRBV28,TGTGCCAGCAGTTTGTGGGCGGGGGAAAAACTGTTTTTT,CASSLWAGEKLFF
12,TRBD1,few,TRBJ1-2,TRBV28,TGTGCCAGTCAGACAGGGGACTATGGCTACACCTTC,CASQTGDYGYTF
16,TRBD2,few,TRBJ2-1,TRBV7-2,TGTGCCAGCAGCCACACCAGCGGGAGCTCCTACAATGAGCAGTTCTTC,CASSHTSGSSYNEQFF
13,NA,NA,TRBJ2-7,TRBV15,TGTGCCACCAGCAGACAGGCCTCCTACGAGCAGTACTTC,CATSRQASYEQYF
12,NA,few,TRBJ2-5,TRBV6-6,TGTGCCAGCAGTTACCCCTCGGAGACCCAGTACTTC,CASSYPSETQYF
13,NA,NA,TRBJ1-5,TRBV27,TGTGCCAGCAGTTGGCAGAGCAATCAGCCCCAGCATTTT,CASSWQSNQPQHF
14,TRBD2,few,TRBJ2-7,TRBV7-3,TGTGCCAGCAGCTCGGGACTAGGTGGCGACGAGCAGTACTTC,CASSSGLGGDEQYF
16,NA,NA,TRBJ1-5,TRBV2,TGTGCCAGCAGTGAAATAGGGGGGGTTAGCAATCAGCCCCAGCATTTT,CASSEIGGVSNQPQHF
14,NA,many,TRBJ2-5,TRBV5-8,TGTGCCAGCACCCTACCTGGGGGCCCCGAGACCCAGTACTTC,CASTLPGGPETQYF
15,NA,NA,TRBJ1-4,TRBV7-8,TGTGCCAGCAGCAGCAGGGGATTCCCGGATGAAAAACTGTTTTTT,CASSSRGFPDEKLFF
16,NA,few,TRBJ1-1,TRBV14,TGTGCCAGCAGCCAACTTCCCCTCGGGGGGAACACTGAAGCTTTCTTT,CASSQLPLGGNTEAFF
14,NA,NA,TRBJ2-6,TRBV5-1,TGCGCCAGCAGCTTGAGCGGTGGGGCCAACGTCCTGACTTTC,CASSLSGGANVLTF
11,NA,NA,TRBJ2-7,TRBV29-1,TGCAGCGTAGGCAGGGCCAACGAGCAGTACTTC,CSVGRANEQYF
16,TRBD1,few,TRBJ2-7,TRBV4-1,TGCGCCAGCAGCCAGATGCTTGGGGACAGGGGGCTCGAGCAGTACTTC,CASSQMLGDRGLEQYF
15,NA,few,TRBJ1-6,TRBV25-1,TGTGCCAGCAGCCCCCAGGGGATTGGGAATTCACCCCTCCACTTT,CASSPQGIGNSPLHF
17,NA,NA,TRBJ1-6,TRBV7-9,TGTGCCAGCAGCTTGGACTTTGCAGCCTCCTATAATTCACCCCTCCACTTT,CASSLDFAASYNSPLHF